The rows below give T cell receptor beta chains drawn from one sample of a study of blood T cell repertoires in COVID-19. Assay used: immunoSEQ multiplex PCR; TCRdb lists only in-frame clones, some missing. The table has over 70,000 clones, about 90% seen once. The sample comprised peripheral blood. Receptor source: a woman of 80 years or more with active or convalescent COVID-19. The conserved cysteine and the conserved F or W are not part of the CDR3 here. Fields, in order: V gene, CDR3 length, J gene, CDR3 protein.

>TRBV7-7|12|TRBJ1-2
ASSLERGRVGYT
>TRBV9|14|TRBJ2-1
ASSGGTWDWGNEQF
>TRBV19|13|TRBJ1-2
ASSTDRGLSDGYT
>TRBV7-2|14|TRBJ2-7
ASSLAGREGQYEQY
>TRBV5-1|14|TRBJ1-1
ASSLVSLAMNTEAF
>TRBV15|11|TRBJ2-7
ATSRGQGLEQY
>TRBV28|13|TRBJ2-5
ASSPRGGFQETQY
>TRBV11-2|13|TRBJ2-5
ASRRTGGFQETQY
>TRBV11-2|14|TRBJ1-4
ASSFDRQERDEKLF
>TRBV19|18|TRBJ2-1
ASSIAQGWRGSTGWNEQF
>TRBV5-4|13|TRBJ2-2
ASSFGGSNPGELF
>TRBV6-1|12|TRBJ2-7
ASSDNLAGGEQY
>TRBV7-2|10|TRBJ2-2
ASSSQTGELF
>TRBV9|17|TRBJ2-2
ASSVAPTGPLVDTGELF
>TRBV28|14|TRBJ2-1
ASSSDSTHLYNEQF